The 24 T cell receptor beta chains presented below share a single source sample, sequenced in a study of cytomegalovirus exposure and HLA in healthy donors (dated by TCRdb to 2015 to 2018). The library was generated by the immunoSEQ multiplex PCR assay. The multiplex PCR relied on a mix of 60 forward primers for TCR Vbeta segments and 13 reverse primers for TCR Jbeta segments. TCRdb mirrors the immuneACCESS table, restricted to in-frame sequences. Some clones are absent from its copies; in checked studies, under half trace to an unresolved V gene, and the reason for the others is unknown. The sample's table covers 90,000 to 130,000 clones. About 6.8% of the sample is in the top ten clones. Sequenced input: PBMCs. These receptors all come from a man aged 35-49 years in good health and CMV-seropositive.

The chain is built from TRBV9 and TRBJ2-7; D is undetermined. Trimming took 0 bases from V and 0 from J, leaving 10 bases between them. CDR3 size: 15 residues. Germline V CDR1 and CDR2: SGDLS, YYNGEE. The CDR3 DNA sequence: TGTGCCAGCAGCGTAGTAGGCGCTAGCTCCTACGAGCAGTACTTC. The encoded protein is CASSVVGASSYEQYF.

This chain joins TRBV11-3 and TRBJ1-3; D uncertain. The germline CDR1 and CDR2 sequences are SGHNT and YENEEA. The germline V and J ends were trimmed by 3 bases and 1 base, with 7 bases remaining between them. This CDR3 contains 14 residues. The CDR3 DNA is TGTGCCAGCAGCTTCGGAGGATCTGGAAACACCATATATTTT. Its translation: CASSFGGSGNTIYF.

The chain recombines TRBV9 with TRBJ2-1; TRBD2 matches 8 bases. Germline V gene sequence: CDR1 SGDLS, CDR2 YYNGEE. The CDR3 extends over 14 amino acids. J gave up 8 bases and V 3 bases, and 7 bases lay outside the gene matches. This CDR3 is CASSGRGLADEQFF. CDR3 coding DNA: TGTGCCAGCAGCGGGAGAGGACTAGCCGATGAGCAGTTCTTC.

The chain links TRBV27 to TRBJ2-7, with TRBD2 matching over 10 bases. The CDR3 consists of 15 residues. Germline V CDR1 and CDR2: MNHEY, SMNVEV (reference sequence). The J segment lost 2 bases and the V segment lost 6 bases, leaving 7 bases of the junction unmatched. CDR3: CASSRGLAVPYEQYF. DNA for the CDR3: TGTGCCAGCAGCCGCGGACTAGCGGTCCCCTACGAGCAGTACTTC.

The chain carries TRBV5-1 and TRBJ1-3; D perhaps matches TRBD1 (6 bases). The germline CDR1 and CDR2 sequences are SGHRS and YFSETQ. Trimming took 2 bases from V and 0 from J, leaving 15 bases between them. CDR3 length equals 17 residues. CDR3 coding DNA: TGCGCCAGCAGCTTACGCCCGGGACACAACTCTGGAAACACCATATATTTT. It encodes CASSLRPGHNSGNTIYF.

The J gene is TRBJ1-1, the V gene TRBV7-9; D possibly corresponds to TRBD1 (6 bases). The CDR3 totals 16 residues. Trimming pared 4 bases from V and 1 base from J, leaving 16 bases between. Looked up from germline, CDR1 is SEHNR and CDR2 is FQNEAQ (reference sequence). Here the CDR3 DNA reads TGTGCCAGCAGCTCCATCCCAGGGGAAGGGAACACTGAAGCTTTCTTT. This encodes CASSSIPGEGNTEAFF.

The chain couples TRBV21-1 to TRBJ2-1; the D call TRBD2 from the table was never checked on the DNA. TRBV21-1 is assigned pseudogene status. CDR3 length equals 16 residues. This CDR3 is CASSNLRREDYNEQFF. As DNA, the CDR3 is TGTGCCAGCAGCAATCTTAGGCGGGAGGACTACAATGAGCAGTTCTTC.

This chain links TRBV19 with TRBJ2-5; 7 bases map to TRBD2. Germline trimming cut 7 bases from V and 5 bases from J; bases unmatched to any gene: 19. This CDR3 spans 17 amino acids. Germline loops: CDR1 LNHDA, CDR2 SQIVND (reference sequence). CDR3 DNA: TGTGCCAGTAACTCTGGTTCAGCGGGAACCGTGGGGGAGACCCAGTACTTC. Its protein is CASNSGSAGTVGETQYF.

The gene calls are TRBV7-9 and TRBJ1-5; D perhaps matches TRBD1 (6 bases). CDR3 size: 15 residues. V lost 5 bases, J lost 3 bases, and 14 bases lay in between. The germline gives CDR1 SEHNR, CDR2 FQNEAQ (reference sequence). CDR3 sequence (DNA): TGTGCCAGCAGCCCAACACAGGGCTACAATCAGCCCCAGCATTTT. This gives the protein CASSPTQGYNQPQHF.

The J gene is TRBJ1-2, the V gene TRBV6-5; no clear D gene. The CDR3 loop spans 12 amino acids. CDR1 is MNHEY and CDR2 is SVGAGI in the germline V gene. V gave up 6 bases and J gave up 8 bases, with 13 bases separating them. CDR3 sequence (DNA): TGTGCCAGCAGACTAGATACGTCGGGCTACACCTTC. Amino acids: CASRLDTSGYTF.

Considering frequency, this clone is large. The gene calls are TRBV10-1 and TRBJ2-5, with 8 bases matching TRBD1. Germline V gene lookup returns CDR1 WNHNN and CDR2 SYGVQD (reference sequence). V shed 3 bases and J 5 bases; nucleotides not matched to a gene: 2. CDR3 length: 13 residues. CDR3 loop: CASSDGQGETQYF. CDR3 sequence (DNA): TGCGCCAGCAGTGATGGACAGGGCGAGACCCAGTACTTC.

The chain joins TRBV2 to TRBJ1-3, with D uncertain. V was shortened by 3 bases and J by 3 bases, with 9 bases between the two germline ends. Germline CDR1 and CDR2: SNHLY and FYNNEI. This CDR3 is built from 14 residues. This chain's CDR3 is CASSDITYGNTIYF. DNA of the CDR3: TGTGCCAGCAGTGACATAACATATGGAAACACCATATATTTT.

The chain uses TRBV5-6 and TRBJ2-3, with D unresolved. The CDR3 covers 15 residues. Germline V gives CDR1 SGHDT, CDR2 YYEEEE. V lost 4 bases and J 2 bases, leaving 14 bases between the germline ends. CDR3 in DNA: TGTGCCAGCAGCCCGACTCCCCTTTCCACAGATACGCAGTATTTT. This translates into CASSPTPLSTDTQYF.

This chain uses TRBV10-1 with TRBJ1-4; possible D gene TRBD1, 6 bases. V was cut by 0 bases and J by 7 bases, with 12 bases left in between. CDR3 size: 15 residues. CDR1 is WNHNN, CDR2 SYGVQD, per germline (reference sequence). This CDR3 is CASSESAGAAEKLFF. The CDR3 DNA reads TGCGCCAGCAGTGAGTCCGCAGGGGCGGCTGAAAAACTGTTTTTT.

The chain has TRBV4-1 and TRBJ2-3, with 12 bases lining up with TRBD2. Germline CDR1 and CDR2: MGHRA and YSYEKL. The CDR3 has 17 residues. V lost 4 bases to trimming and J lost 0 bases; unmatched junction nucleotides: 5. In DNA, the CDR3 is TGCGCCAGCAGCCGCTCCGGGACTAGCGGGAGCACAGATACGCAGTATTTT. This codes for CASSRSGTSGSTDTQYF.

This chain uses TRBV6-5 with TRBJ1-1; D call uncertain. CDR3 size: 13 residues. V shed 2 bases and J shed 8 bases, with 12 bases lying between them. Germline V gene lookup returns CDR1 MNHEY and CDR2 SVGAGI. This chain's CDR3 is CASSYGRAEEAFF. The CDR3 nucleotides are TGTGCCAGCAGTTACGGGAGGGCCGAAGAAGCTTTCTTT.

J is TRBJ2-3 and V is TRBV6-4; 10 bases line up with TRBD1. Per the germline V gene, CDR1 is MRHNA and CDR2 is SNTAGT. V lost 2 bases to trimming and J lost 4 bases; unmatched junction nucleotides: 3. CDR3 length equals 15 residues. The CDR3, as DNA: TGTGCCAGCAGTGACGGGACAGGGGCAGCAGATACGCAGTATTTT. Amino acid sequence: CASSDGTGAADTQYF.

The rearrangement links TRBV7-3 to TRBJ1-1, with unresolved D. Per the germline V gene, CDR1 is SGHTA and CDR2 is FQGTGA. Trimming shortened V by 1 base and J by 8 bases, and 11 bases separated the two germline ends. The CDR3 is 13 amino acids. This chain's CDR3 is CASSLNPRGEAFF. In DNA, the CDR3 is TGTGCCAGCAGCTTAAACCCCCGGGGAGAAGCTTTCTTT.

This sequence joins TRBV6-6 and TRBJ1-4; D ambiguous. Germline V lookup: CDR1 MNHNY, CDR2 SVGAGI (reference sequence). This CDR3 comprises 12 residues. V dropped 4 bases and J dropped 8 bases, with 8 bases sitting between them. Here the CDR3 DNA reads TGTGCCAGCAGTTCCTTTGGCGAAAAACTGTTTTTT. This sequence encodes CASSSFGEKLFF.

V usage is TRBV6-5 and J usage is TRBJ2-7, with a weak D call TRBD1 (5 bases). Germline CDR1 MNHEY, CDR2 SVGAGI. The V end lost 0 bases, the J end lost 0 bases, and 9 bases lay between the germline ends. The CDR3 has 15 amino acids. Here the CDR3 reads CASSYSKQGSYEQYF. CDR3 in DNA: TGTGCCAGCAGTTACTCGAAGCAGGGCTCCTACGAGCAGTACTTC.

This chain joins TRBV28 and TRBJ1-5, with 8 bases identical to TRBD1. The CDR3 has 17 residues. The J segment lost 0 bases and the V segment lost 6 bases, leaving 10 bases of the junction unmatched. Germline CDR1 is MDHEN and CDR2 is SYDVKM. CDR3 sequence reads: CASRKGTGEYSNQPQHF. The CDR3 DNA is TGTGCCAGCAGAAAAGGGACAGGAGAATATAGCAATCAGCCCCAGCATTTT.

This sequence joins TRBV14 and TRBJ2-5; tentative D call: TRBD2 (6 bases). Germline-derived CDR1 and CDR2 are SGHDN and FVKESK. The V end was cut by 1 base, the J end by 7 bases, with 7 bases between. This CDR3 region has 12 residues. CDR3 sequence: CASSQVGGTQYF. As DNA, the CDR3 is TGTGCCAGCAGCCAAGTGGGGGGGACCCAGTACTTC.

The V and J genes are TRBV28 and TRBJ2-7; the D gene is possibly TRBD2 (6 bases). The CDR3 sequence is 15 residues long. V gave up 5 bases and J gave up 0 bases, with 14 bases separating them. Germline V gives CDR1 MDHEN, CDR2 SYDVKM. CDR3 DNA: TGTGCCAGCAGTAATGGAGGGTCAAGCTCCTACGAGCAGTACTTC. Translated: CASSNGGSSSYEQYF.

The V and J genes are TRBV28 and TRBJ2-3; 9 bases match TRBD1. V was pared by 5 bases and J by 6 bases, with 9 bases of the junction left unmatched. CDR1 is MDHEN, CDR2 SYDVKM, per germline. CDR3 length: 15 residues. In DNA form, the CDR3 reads TGTGCCAGCAGTCCGACAGGGGGGGTCGTGGATACGCAGTATTTT. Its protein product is CASSPTGGVVDTQYF. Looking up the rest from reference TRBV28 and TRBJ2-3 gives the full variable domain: DVKVTQSSRYLVKRTGEKVFLECVQDMDHENMFWYRQDPGLGLRLIYFSYDVKMKEKGDIPEGYSVSREKKERFSLILESASTNQTSMYLCASSPTGGVVDTQYFGPGTRLTVL.